Listed below are T cell receptor beta chains from one sample, sequenced in a study of spatial heterogeneity in lung cancer. TCRdb passed the 5' RACE reads through MiXCR, listing each CDR3 protein once. The sample shows around 60,000 distinct CDR3 sequences, around 8.4% of them seen only once. Sample: PBMCs, taken at surgery. The receptors originated from a female donor with early-stage non-small cell lung cancer. Both conserved end residues are part of each CDR3. The D gene is left open where the match is weak. The size of a clone is reported for some rows only, either as once, few or many, or as a class for expanded clones.

D gene: TRBD1
J gene: TRBJ1-5
V gene: TRBV2
clone size: NA
CDR3 protein: CASSRDRDGQPQHF
CDR3 DNA: TGTGCCAGCAGTCGGGACAGGGACGGTCAGCCCCAGCATTTT

D gene: NA
J gene: TRBJ2-7
V gene: TRBV9
clone size: few
CDR3 protein: CASSVGGREQYF
CDR3 DNA: TGTGCCAGCAGCGTAGGAGGGCGCGAGCAGTACTTC

D gene: TRBD1
J gene: TRBJ1-4
V gene: TRBV30
clone size: NA
CDR3 protein: CAWGTAIGTNEKLFF
CDR3 DNA: TGTGCCTGGGGGACAGCGATTGGGACTAATGAAAAACTGTTTTTT

D gene: TRBD1
J gene: TRBJ1-2
V gene: TRBV19
clone size: NA
CDR3 protein: CASSIPGGSYGYTF
CDR3 DNA: TGTGCCAGTAGTATACCAGGGGGCAGCTATGGCTACACCTTC

D gene: NA
J gene: TRBJ1-4
V gene: TRBV20-1
clone size: many
CDR3 protein: CSAPSGYEKLFF
CDR3 DNA: TGCAGTGCACCCTCTGGTTATGAAAAACTGTTTTTT

D gene: NA
J gene: TRBJ1-6
V gene: TRBV15
clone size: few
CDR3 protein: CATSTQGGNSPLHF
CDR3 DNA: TGTGCCACCAGCACACAGGGTGGGAATTCACCCCTCCACTTT

D gene: NA
J gene: TRBJ2-1
V gene: TRBV24-1
clone size: NA
CDR3 protein: CATSDLNGSKNEQFF
CDR3 DNA: TGTGCCACCAGTGATTTGAACGGGAGCAAAAATGAGCAGTTCTTC

D gene: TRBD1
J gene: TRBJ2-2
V gene: TRBV20-1
clone size: many
CDR3 protein: CSAGGQGNTGELFF
CDR3 DNA: TGCAGTGCTGGCGGACAGGGGAACACCGGGGAGCTGTTTTTT

D gene: TRBD1
J gene: TRBJ2-1
V gene: TRBV28
clone size: NA
CDR3 protein: CASNRDSGSNEQFF
CDR3 DNA: TGTGCCAGCAACCGGGACAGTGGGTCGAATGAGCAGTTCTTC

D gene: TRBD2
J gene: TRBJ2-7
V gene: TRBV27
clone size: NA
CDR3 protein: CASSPTVAGPPYEQYF
CDR3 DNA: TGTGCCAGCAGTCCCACGGTAGCGGGGCCGCCCTACGAGCAGTACTTC

D gene: NA
J gene: TRBJ2-6
V gene: TRBV28
clone size: NA
CDR3 protein: CASSTGTGANVLTF
CDR3 DNA: TGTGCCAGCAGTACGGGTACTGGGGCCAACGTCCTGACTTTC

D gene: NA
J gene: TRBJ1-2
V gene: TRBV29-1
clone size: many
CDR3 protein: CSVDSYGYTF
CDR3 DNA: TGCAGCGTTGACAGCTATGGCTACACCTTC

D gene: TRBD1
J gene: TRBJ2-5
V gene: TRBV28
clone size: few
CDR3 protein: CASSLGWLGQGGETQYF
CDR3 DNA: TGTGCCAGCAGTTTAGGCTGGCTCGGACAGGGAGGAGAGACCCAGTACTTC

D gene: NA
J gene: TRBJ1-5
V gene: TRBV5-1
clone size: many
CDR3 protein: CASSLDTNQPQHF
CDR3 DNA: TGCGCCAGCAGCTTGGATACCAATCAGCCCCAGCATTTT

D gene: NA
J gene: TRBJ1-2
V gene: TRBV6-5
clone size: NA
CDR3 protein: CASSRTGAANYGYTF
CDR3 DNA: TGTGCCAGCAGCAGAACGGGGGCTGCTAACTATGGCTACACCTTC

D gene: NA
J gene: TRBJ1-5
V gene: TRBV7-2
clone size: NA
CDR3 protein: CASSLGARGNQPQHF
CDR3 DNA: TGTGCCAGCAGCTTAGGGGCCCGGGGCAATCAGCCCCAGCATTTT

D gene: TRBD1
J gene: TRBJ1-1
V gene: TRBV7-3
clone size: many
CDR3 protein: CASRLGQGVTEAFF
CDR3 DNA: TGTGCCAGCAGATTGGGACAGGGTGTCACTGAAGCTTTCTTT

D gene: NA
J gene: TRBJ1-5
V gene: TRBV13
clone size: NA
CDR3 protein: CASSLNREENQPQHF
CDR3 DNA: TGTGCCAGCAGCTTAAACAGGGAGGAAAATCAGCCCCAGCATTTT

D gene: NA
J gene: TRBJ1-3
V gene: TRBV4-1
clone size: NA
CDR3 protein: CASSQGIWGSGNTIYF
CDR3 DNA: TGCGCCAGCAGCCAAGGCATCTGGGGCTCTGGAAACACCATATATTTT

D gene: NA
J gene: TRBJ2-1
V gene: TRBV7-9
clone size: many
CDR3 protein: CGGGSSYNEQFF
CDR3 DNA: TGCGGGGGTGGAAGCTCCTACAATGAGCAGTTCTTC

D gene: TRBD2
J gene: TRBJ2-5
V gene: TRBV10-2
clone size: NA
CDR3 protein: CASSDLAGVQETQYF
CDR3 DNA: TGCGCCAGCAGTGATCTAGCGGGAGTACAAGAGACCCAGTACTTC

D gene: NA
J gene: TRBJ1-3
V gene: TRBV12-3/TRBV12-4
clone size: few
CDR3 protein: CASSNGPSGNTIYF
CDR3 DNA: TGTGCCAGCAGTAACGGGCCAAGCGGAAACACCATATATTTT

D gene: NA
J gene: TRBJ2-1
V gene: TRBV9
clone size: many
CDR3 protein: CASSVRAAEQNYNEQFF
CDR3 DNA: TGTGCCAGCAGCGTTCGAGCAGCGGAGCAAAATTACAATGAGCAGTTCTTC

D gene: TRBD2
J gene: TRBJ2-3
V gene: TRBV7-2
clone size: few
CDR3 protein: CASSKGLAADTQYF
CDR3 DNA: TGTGCCAGCAGCAAGGGACTAGCTGCAGATACGCAGTATTTT

D gene: TRBD1
J gene: TRBJ1-5
V gene: TRBV28
clone size: NA
CDR3 protein: CASSLSTGGGQPQHF
CDR3 DNA: TGTGCCAGCAGTTTGTCCACAGGGGGGGGACAGCCCCAGCATTTT

D gene: TRBD2
J gene: TRBJ2-1
V gene: TRBV5-1
clone size: NA
CDR3 protein: CASSSPGLAGGNEQFF
CDR3 DNA: TGCGCCAGCAGCTCGCCGGGACTAGCGGGGGGTAATGAGCAGTTCTTC

D gene: NA
J gene: TRBJ1-2
V gene: TRBV3-1
clone size: NA
CDR3 protein: CASSQESTVNGYTF
CDR3 DNA: TGTGCCAGCAGCCAAGAAAGCACAGTTAATGGCTACACCTTC

D gene: NA
J gene: TRBJ1-6
V gene: TRBV10-3
clone size: NA
CDR3 protein: CAGRGQVDSPLHF
CDR3 DNA: TGTGCCGGCCGGGGGCAAGTGGATTCACCCCTCCACTTT

D gene: NA
J gene: TRBJ1-4
V gene: TRBV12-3/TRBV12-4
clone size: few
CDR3 protein: CASSFSWGTNEKLFF
CDR3 DNA: TGTGCCAGCAGTTTCTCGTGGGGAACTAATGAAAAACTGTTTTTT

D gene: TRBD1
J gene: TRBJ1-5
V gene: TRBV19
clone size: many
CDR3 protein: CASSPDRGRGNQPQHF
CDR3 DNA: TGTGCCAGTAGTCCTGACAGGGGGCGCGGCAATCAGCCCCAGCATTTT

D gene: NA
J gene: TRBJ2-7
V gene: TRBV20-1
clone size: NA
CDR3 protein: CSAIKAGDSYEQYF
CDR3 DNA: TGCAGTGCTATCAAAGCGGGCGACTCCTACGAGCAGTACTTC

D gene: NA
J gene: TRBJ2-2
V gene: TRBV7-2
clone size: medium-sized
CDR3 protein: CASSSSVTGELFF
CDR3 DNA: TGTGCCAGCAGCTCGAGCGTTACCGGGGAGCTGTTTTTT

D gene: NA
J gene: TRBJ2-3
V gene: TRBV27
clone size: NA
CDR3 protein: CANSPTLGHFTDTQYF
CDR3 DNA: TGTGCCAACAGTCCGACTTTGGGACATTTCACAGATACGCAGTATTTT

D gene: NA
J gene: TRBJ1-2
V gene: TRBV4-1
clone size: NA
CDR3 protein: CASSQDRGRRNYGYTF
CDR3 DNA: TGCGCCAGCAGCCAGGATCGAGGTCGGCGGAACTATGGCTACACCTTC

D gene: NA
J gene: TRBJ2-7
V gene: TRBV7-2
clone size: NA
CDR3 protein: CASRPRTALYEQYF
CDR3 DNA: TGTGCCAGCAGACCTAGGACAGCGCTCTACGAGCAGTACTTC

D gene: NA
J gene: TRBJ2-5
V gene: TRBV19
clone size: many
CDR3 protein: CASSPEVLRETQYF
CDR3 DNA: TGTGCCAGTAGTCCCGAGGTCCTCCGGGAGACCCAGTACTTC

D gene: TRBD1
J gene: TRBJ2-2
V gene: TRBV6-4
clone size: NA
CDR3 protein: CASSDDRGGELFF
CDR3 DNA: TGTGCCAGCAGTGACGACAGGGGAGGGGAGCTGTTTTTT

D gene: TRBD2
J gene: TRBJ2-7
V gene: TRBV13
clone size: NA
CDR3 protein: CASSASGRAYEQYF
CDR3 DNA: TGTGCCAGCAGTGCTAGCGGGAGGGCCTACGAGCAGTACTTC

D gene: NA
J gene: TRBJ2-5
V gene: TRBV9
clone size: many
CDR3 protein: CASSVDQGPQETQYF
CDR3 DNA: TGTGCCAGCAGCGTAGATCAGGGCCCCCAGGAGACCCAGTACTTC

D gene: TRBD2
J gene: TRBJ2-5
V gene: TRBV18
clone size: NA
CDR3 protein: CASSPSGGETQYF
CDR3 DNA: TGTGCCAGCTCACCAAGCGGGGGTGAGACCCAGTACTTC

D gene: TRBD1
J gene: TRBJ1-1
V gene: TRBV28
clone size: many
CDR3 protein: CASSLFSTGGSEAFF
CDR3 DNA: TGTGCCAGCAGTTTATTTTCGACAGGGGGCTCTGAAGCTTTCTTT

D gene: TRBD1
J gene: TRBJ2-5
V gene: TRBV25-1
clone size: many
CDR3 protein: CASSEAGGSETQYF
CDR3 DNA: TGTGCCAGCAGTGAAGCAGGGGGTTCGGAGACCCAGTACTTC

D gene: NA
J gene: TRBJ1-3
V gene: TRBV29-1
clone size: many
CDR3 protein: CSVDGEPSGNTIYF
CDR3 DNA: TGCAGCGTTGACGGGGAGCCCTCTGGAAACACCATATATTTT

D gene: NA
J gene: TRBJ1-2
V gene: TRBV20-1
clone size: many
CDR3 protein: CSESGSDYGYTF
CDR3 DNA: TGCAGTGAATCAGGTTCGGACTATGGCTACACCTTC

D gene: NA
J gene: TRBJ1-2
V gene: TRBV5-1
clone size: many
CDR3 protein: CASSLQEYYGYTF
CDR3 DNA: TGCGCCAGCAGCTTACAGGAATACTATGGCTACACCTTC

D gene: NA
J gene: TRBJ1-1
V gene: TRBV10-3
clone size: few
CDR3 protein: CAISARAGMHTEAFF
CDR3 DNA: TGTGCCATCAGTGCTAGGGCAGGGATGCACACTGAAGCTTTCTTT

D gene: NA
J gene: TRBJ1-5
V gene: TRBV20-1
clone size: NA
CDR3 protein: CSASGREYSNQPQHF
CDR3 DNA: TGCAGTGCTAGTGGCAGGGAGTATAGCAATCAGCCCCAGCATTTT

D gene: TRBD1
J gene: TRBJ2-5
V gene: TRBV11-2
clone size: NA
CDR3 protein: CASSLDTGVETQYF
CDR3 DNA: TGTGCCAGCAGCTTAGATACAGGGGTGGAGACCCAGTACTTC

D gene: NA
J gene: TRBJ2-1
V gene: TRBV6-5
clone size: NA
CDR3 protein: CASSYQRHNEQFF
CDR3 DNA: TGTGCCAGCAGTTACCAGCGCCACAATGAGCAGTTCTTC

D gene: TRBD2
J gene: TRBJ2-1
V gene: TRBV5-1
clone size: NA
CDR3 protein: CASSPLAGVTSNEQFF
CDR3 DNA: TGCGCCAGCAGCCCCCTGGCGGGGGTAACGAGTAATGAGCAGTTCTTC

D gene: NA
J gene: TRBJ2-7
V gene: TRBV9
clone size: few
CDR3 protein: CASSVSPSEGVNEQYF
CDR3 DNA: TGTGCCAGCAGCGTCTCTCCCTCGGAGGGAGTCAACGAGCAGTACTTC

D gene: NA
J gene: TRBJ2-2
V gene: TRBV30
clone size: many
CDR3 protein: CAWSPQGGNTGELFF
CDR3 DNA: TGTGCCTGGAGTCCCCAGGGGGGCAACACCGGGGAGCTGTTTTTT